This T cell receptor (beta chain) comes out of a study of circulating CD8 cells and anti-PD-1 response in melanoma. The QIAseq Immune Repertoire TCR panel built the libraries from roughly 16 ng of total RNA. One entry per CDR3 protein results from TCRdb running MiXCR on the reads. The sample includes around 750 distinct CDR3 sequences, more than 4.5% of them seen just once. In this sample, this clonotype is large. Its antigen is not known. Sorting of live CD3+CD8+TCRalphabeta+ cells by PD-1 and/or TIGIT gave four subsets. Study observations and caveats: Under 8% of TRB clonotypes were shared between subsets at M1. Diversity ranked highest in DNEG and lowest in TIGIT subsets.

The clonotype originates from a human donor with melanoma. Sequencing was performed on CD8+ T cells from PBMCs, taken at baseline or after one month of anti-PD-1 therapy (not recorded which).

The CDR3 here is CASSAKGGTGEQFF. CDR3 DNA sequence: TGTGCCAGCAGCGCTAAGGGGGGGACAGGGGAGCAGTTCTTC. The V and J genes are TRBV6-4 and TRBJ2-1; 9 bases are shared with TRBD1. The germline gives CDR1 MRHNA, CDR2 SNTAGT. The J segment lost 10 bases and the V segment lost 6 bases, leaving 10 bases of the junction unmatched. This CDR3 contains 14 residues.